The 20 T cell receptor beta chains presented below share a single source sample, sequenced in a study of Ad26.COV2.S vaccination and SARS-CoV-2 variants. Treatment: approximately 18 received Ad26.COV2.S at low or high dose, single or two shots; a few received placebo; per-sample allocation not given. Sampling happened 63 days after the first vaccine or placebo injection. Only in-frame clones appear in the TCRdb table, and some are missing; sequencing was by immunoSEQ multiplex PCR. The data show a few hundred thousand clones, approximately 90% seen once. The specimen was peripheral blood, collected in a trial of Ad26.COV2.S vaccine versus placebo. The receptors here all came from a person aged 18-65 years who received the Ad26.COV2.S COVID-19 vaccine or a placebo.

Comments on this clone: An end of the junction differs from the germline gene, which may be a read error. The V gene is TRBV6-5, the J gene TRBJ1-3; D possibly corresponds to TRBD1 (5 bases). This CDR3 is 14 amino acids long. Germline loops: CDR1 MNHEY, CDR2 SVGAGI. CDR3 in DNA: TGTACCAGCAGTTACGTGGGACCTGGAAACACCATATATTTT. It encodes CTSSYVGPGNTIYF.

V gene TRBV5-1 combines with J gene TRBJ1-1; possible D gene TRBD1, 6 bases. The CDR3 runs to 15 residues. V lost 1 base, J lost 1 base, and 11 bases lay in between. Germline loops: CDR1 SGHRS, CDR2 YFSETQ. DNA for the CDR3: TGCGCCAGCAGCTTGCATCCGGGGGCGAACACTGAAGCTTTCTTT. Amino acid sequence: CASSLHPGANTEAFF.

The rearrangement joins TRBV5-4 to TRBJ2-1; TRBD2 aligns across 7 bases. The trim removed 0 bases at V and 4 bases at J, leaving 7 bases unmatched. Germline V gives CDR1 SGHNT, CDR2 YYREEE (reference sequence). The CDR3 has 16 residues. The CDR3 nucleotides read TGTGCCAGCAGCTTGGGGGCGCGGGAGTCGTACAATGAGCAGTTCTTC. It is translated as CASSLGARESYNEQFF.

The chain joins TRBV6-8 to TRBJ2-3; 11 nucleotides line up with TRBD1. Germline assignment: CDR1 MNHGY and CDR2 SAAAGT. V lost 2 bases and J lost 4; bases outside the gene matches: 8. The CDR3 has 17 amino acids. In DNA form, the CDR3 reads TGTGCCAGCAGTTACCCTCCGGGACAGGGGGTATCAGATACGCAGTATTTT. Protein: CASSYPPGQGVSDTQYF.

Worth noting for this clone: The sample holds other DNA sequences that translate to the same CDR3. The rearrangement links TRBV28 to TRBJ1-1; D is uncertain. CDR1 is MDHEN, CDR2 SYDVKM, per germline. This CDR3 spans 13 amino acids. The V end lost 3 bases, the J end lost 1 base, and 6 bases lay between the germline ends. The DNA of the CDR3 is TGTGCCAGCAGTTTGTTGGGGAACACTGAAGCTTTCTTT. Protein product: CASSLLGNTEAFF. Looking up the rest from reference TRBV28 and TRBJ1-1 gives the full variable domain: DVKVTQSSRYLVKRTGEKVFLECVQDMDHENMFWYRQDPGLGLRLIYFSYDVKMKEKGDIPEGYSVSREKKERFSLILESASTNQTSMYLCASSLLGNTEAFFGQGTRLTVV.

The CDR3 region has the DNA TGCGCCAGCAGCGTCGACGGCAATCAGCCCCAGCATTTT. Amino acid sequence: CASSVDGNQPQHF. The rearrangement uses TRBV5-1 and TRBJ1-5, with D unclear. The V and J ends lost 4 bases and 2 bases respectively, with 7 bases between them. From germline, CDR1 is SGHRS and CDR2 YFSETQ. There are 13 residues in the CDR3. Filled out from reference TRBV5-1 and TRBJ1-5, the complete variable domain reads KAGVTQTPRYLIKTRGQQVTLSCSPISGHRSVSWYQQTPGQGLQFLFEYFSETQRNKGNFPGRFSGRQFSNSRSEMNVSTLELGDSALYLCASSVDGNQPQHFGDGTRLSIL.

The J gene is TRBJ1-1, the V gene TRBV5-6; possible D gene TRBD1, 5 bases. Germline assignment: CDR1 SGHDT and CDR2 YYEEEE. Trimming took 3 bases from V and 2 from J, leaving 14 bases between them. The CDR3 has 15 residues. The CDR3 is CASSWSGTVNTEAFF. CDR3 DNA: TGTGCCAGCAGCTGGTCCGGGACGGTAAACACTGAAGCTTTCTTT.

This chain connects TRBV18 to TRBJ1-2, with D perhaps TRBD1 (5 bases). The CDR3 spans 16 residues. Germline CDR1 reads KGHSH; CDR2 reads LQKENI. The germline V and J ends were trimmed by 3 bases and 2 bases, with 16 bases remaining between them. CDR3 DNA sequence: TGTGCCAGCTCACCCCGGGGTGATCGGGGGAACTATGGCTACACCTTC. This codes for CASSPRGDRGNYGYTF.

This chain links TRBV19 with TRBJ2-3, with D perhaps TRBD1 (5 bases). V lost 5 bases and J 3 bases, leaving 9 bases between the germline ends. This CDR3 contains 13 residues. In germline, CDR1 is LNHDA, CDR2 SQIVND (reference sequence). As DNA, the CDR3 is TGTGCCAGTAGTGGCAGGGTGACAGATACGCAGTATTTT. Its protein product is CASSGRVTDTQYF.

The J gene is TRBJ2-7, the V gene TRBV28; D not resolved. V lost 3 bases to trimming and J lost 1 base, with 25 bases between them. This CDR3 is built from 19 residues. In germline, CDR1 is MDHEN, CDR2 SYDVKM. In nucleotides, the CDR3 is TGTGCCAGCAGTTTCCAATTAGCCCCGAAAAGCCCGTCATCCTACGAGCAGTACTTC. Protein: CASSFQLAPKSPSSYEQYF.

The chain carries TRBV5-1 and TRBJ2-7, with D possibly matching TRBD2 (5 bases). The CDR3 is 16 amino acids. The germline V gene encodes CDR1 SGHRS and CDR2 YFSETQ. V lost 0 bases to trimming and J lost 0 bases, with 13 bases between them. The CDR3 spells CASSLGSGGSSYEQYF. CDR3 nucleotide sequence: TGCGCCAGCAGCTTGGGGTCTGGCGGGTCCTCCTACGAGCAGTACTTC.

V is TRBV7-3 and J is TRBJ2-1; 9 positions match TRBD1. V lost 5 bases and J lost 4; bases outside the gene matches: 6. CDR1 SGHTA and CDR2 FQGTGA come from the germline V gene. The CDR3 runs to 15 residues. Written as DNA, the CDR3 is TGTGCCAGCAGCCCTCGACAGGGGGAGTACAATGAGCAGTTCTTC. As protein: CASSPRQGEYNEQFF.

The V call is TRBV7-3, the J call TRBJ2-2, with 8 bases fitting TRBD1. CDR1 and CDR2 (germline): SGHTA, FQGTGA. The CDR3 contains 13 residues. V shed 3 bases, J shed 6 bases, and the junction held 0 bases outside the gene matches. CDR3 loop: CASSLGQAGELFF. The CDR3 nucleotides read TGTGCCAGCAGCTTGGGACAGGCCGGGGAGCTGTTTTTT.

The sample holds a few counts of this clone. This chain connects TRBV7-2 to TRBJ2-7; unclear D gene. The CDR3 totals 11 residues. Germline-derived CDR1 and CDR2 are SGHTA and FQGNSA. V lost 5 bases to trimming and J lost 9 bases, with 11 bases between them. CDR3 bases: TGTGCCAGCAGCCCCGGTGGCGGGCAGTACTTC. Translation gives CASSPGGGQYF.

V and J are TRBV29-1 and TRBJ2-1; a possible D gene is TRBD2 (6 bases). V gave up 7 bases and J gave up 0 bases, with 10 bases separating them. Germline V gene sequence: CDR1 SQVTM, CDR2 ANQGSEA. The CDR3 covers 13 residues. The CDR3 loop is CSGGGSSYNEQFF. The DNA of the CDR3 is TGCAGCGGTGGGGGGAGCTCCTACAATGAGCAGTTCTTC.

This chain connects TRBV30 to TRBJ1-6, with unresolved D. CDR1 is GTSNPN and CDR2 is SVGIG in the germline V gene (reference sequence). The CDR3 length is 13 residues. Between the trimmed V and J ends, which lost 1 base and 4 bases, there was a span of 5 bases. CDR3 nucleotides: TGTGCCTGGAGTGGCTCTTATAATTCACCCCTCCACTTT. It is translated as CAWSGSYNSPLHF.

Regarding this clone: A read error may produce the germline difference seen at one junction end. CDR3 nucleotides: TGTGCCAGCAGCGTAAGAGCGGAAGGTCCTCTTCTCTTC. Protein: CASSVRAEGPLLF. This chain connects TRBV9 to TRBJ2-1; D is possibly TRBD2 (5 bases). CDR1 is SGDLS and CDR2 is YYNGEE in the germline V gene. This CDR3 has 13 residues.

This clone was seen a few times. The chain joins TRBV28 to TRBJ2-7; tentatively, D is TRBD1 or TRBD2 (5 bases each). The CDR3 is 14 residues long. Germline CDR1 is MDHEN and CDR2 is SYDVKM. V gave up 4 bases and J gave up 1 base, with 11 bases separating them. The CDR3 DNA sequence: TGTGCCAGCAGTTGGGACGGTTTTTCCTACGAGCAGTACTTC. Translated, it gives CASSWDGFSYEQYF.

The chain has TRBV3-1 (or the pseudogene TRBV3-2) and TRBJ2-1; unclear D gene. The CDR3 runs 12 residues. The V end was cut by 0 bases, the J end by 11 bases, with 8 bases between. Germline values: CDR1 LGHDT, CDR2 YNNKEL (reference sequence). The CDR3 sequence is CASSQDLGKQFF. DNA of the CDR3: TGTGCCAGCAGCCAAGATTTGGGAAAGCAGTTCTTC.

CDR3 DNA: TGTGCCAGCAGTGAAGGGGTAGCTGCCTACGAGCAGTACTTC. Protein sequence: CASSEGVAAYEQYF. This chain links TRBV2 with TRBJ2-7; D uncertain. This CDR3 has 14 residues. V shed 1 base and J shed 2 bases, with 9 bases lying between them. Germline loops: CDR1 SNHLY, CDR2 FYNNEI.